A selection of T cell receptor beta chains follows, all from one sample in a study of blood T cell repertoires in COVID-19. Clones were read by immunoSEQ multiplex PCR, and TCRdb kept only the in-frame ones, dropping some. The table includes roughly 74,000 clones, almost 90% detected once. Sequences were obtained from peripheral blood. These receptors all stem from a woman aged 80 or over with active or convalescent COVID-19. The CDR3 runs from the conserved cysteine through the conserved F or W. D genes are given only for firm matches. Only part of the rows carry a size: once, few, many, or a class if the clone is expanded.

abundance	v_gene	j_gene	d_gene	CDR3nt	CDR3aa
NA	TRBV7-2	TRBJ1-1	NA	TGTGCCAGCAGCTTTTATAGTACTCTTGAAGCTTTCTTT	CASSFYSTLEAFF
NA	TRBV6-2/TRBV6-3	TRBJ1-2	TRBD1	TGTGCCAGCAGACCTCCAGGGGGATCCAACTATGGCTACACCTTC	CASRPPGGSNYGYTF
NA	TRBV2	TRBJ1-3	NA	TGTGCCAGCAGTGAAACAGGGTATGGAAACACCATATATTTT	CASSETGYGNTIYF
once	TRBV6-5	TRBJ1-1	NA	TGTGCCAGCAGTTACAGGTCTCACACAGGGACTGAAGCTTTCTTT	CASSYRSHTGTEAFF
NA	TRBV7-9	TRBJ1-4	TRBD1	TGTGCCAGCAGCCACCCTCCGGGACAGGGGGAGGTAAAACTGTTTTTT	CASSHPPGQGEVKLFF
NA	TRBV9	TRBJ2-1	NA	TGTGCCAGCAGCGTAGGGGGACCCGGGGGAATATATGAGCAGTTCTTC	CASSVGGPGGIYEQFF
NA	TRBV14	TRBJ1-1	NA	TGTGCCAGCAGCCGTGACAGCGTGAACACTGAAGCTTTCTTT	CASSRDSVNTEAFF
NA	TRBV2	TRBJ1-1	NA	TGTGCCAGCAGTGTTGAGGAGAACACTGAAGCTTTCTTT	CASSVEENTEAFF
NA	TRBV20-1	TRBJ1-2	TRBD1	TGCAGTGTCCGACAGGGCGGTGGCTACACCTTC	CSVRQGGGYTF
NA	TRBV6-2/TRBV6-3	TRBJ1-5	NA	TGTGCCAGCAGTGTGGGGAGGGGGTCCAGGCCCCAGCATTTT	CASSVGRGSRPQHF
NA	TRBV25-1	TRBJ2-3	NA	TGTGCCAGCAGGTGGACTCTGGAGTCAGATACGCAGTATTTT	CASRWTLESDTQYF
NA	TRBV12-5	TRBJ1-2	TRBD1	TGTGCTAGTCTACAGGGGTCCTATGGCTACACCTTC	CASLQGSYGYTF
NA	TRBV7-9	TRBJ2-1	NA	TGTGCCAGCAGCTCGCGGGGGCTCTCCTACAATGAGCAGTTCTTC	CASSSRGLSYNEQFF
NA	TRBV18	TRBJ2-1	NA	TGTGCCAGCTCACCACCTAGCTACAATGAGCAGTTCTTC	CASSPPSYNEQFF
NA	TRBV25-1	TRBJ1-4	TRBD1	TGTGCCAGCAGGTCAGGGGGCGGGGAAAAACTGTTTTTT	CASRSGGGEKLFF
NA	TRBV9	TRBJ2-2	NA	TGTGCCAGCAGCCGGACAACGGGCGACACCGGGGAGCTGTTTTTT	CASSRTTGDTGELFF
once	TRBV4-2	TRBJ2-5	TRBD2	TGTGCCAGCAGCCAAGGATCGGGAGGGGAGACCCAGTACTTC	CASSQGSGGETQYF
NA	TRBV27	TRBJ1-2	NA	TGTGCCAGCAGTTTAAGTTCGGGAGTCTATGGCTACACCTTC	CASSLSSGVYGYTF
once	TRBV5-4	TRBJ2-7	NA	TGTGCCAGCAGCCCGGGATCCCTAACCTACGAGCAGTACTTC	CASSPGSLTYEQYF
NA	TRBV29-1	TRBJ1-3	TRBD1	TGCAGCGTTGAAGGGACAGGTCTCTCTGGAAACACCATATATTTT	CSVEGTGLSGNTIYF
NA	TRBV23-1	TRBJ2-7	NA	TGCGCCAGAGCGAGGGCGAGTGGTTACGAGCAGTACTTC	CARARASGYEQYF
NA	TRBV5-1	TRBJ1-1	TRBD1	TGCGCCAGCAGTATGGACAGGCCTACTATGAACACTGAAGCTTTCTTT	CASSMDRPTMNTEAFF
NA	TRBV5-4	TRBJ2-5	TRBD1	TGTGCCAGCAGCCGGGACAGGTACCAAGAGACCCAGTACTTC	CASSRDRYQETQYF